The entry that follows covers one TCR beta chain sequence. The antigen this receptor binds is unknown. No per-base quality is available; no much larger clone lies one base away. The germline V gene (reference sequence) sets CDR1 to SSHAT and CDR2 to FNYEAQ. For this chain, trimming is 5 bases at the V end and 6 bases at the J end, and the number of junction bases without a gene match is 7. The CDR3 contains 15 residues, cysteine and phenylalanine counted. Of all the DNA, just the CDR3 is kept, 45 bases in frame from base 1. Genomic DNA was extracted from sorted cells with the Quick-DNA Microprep Kit. Amplification of TCRbeta DNA was done with the immunoSEQ hsTCRbeta kit, following the protocol from the manufacturer. TCRbeta libraries were sequenced on an Illumina MiSeq instrument. The authors' pipeline ran thus. After out-of-frame sequences were removed, 2 million to 2.5 million distinct TCRbeta sequences remained, averaging about 66,813 per individual. Each individual was scored according to the count of some 160 previously reported CMV-associated TCRbeta sequences and the total productive distinct TCRbeta count. A beta-binomial model was reimplemented in Python, and scikit-learn random forests with default parameters were trained on data from the US cohort. Classifier performance on the Belgian cohort was reported as the median AUC with percentile confidence intervals calculated over 10,000 bootstrap iterations. TCRdb's version of the immuneACCESS table is confined to in-frame rearrangements and falls short of the full clone set. An unresolved V gene accounts for under half of the shortfall where checked; the remainder is of unknown origin. V and J calls and clone size follow that table, whereas D and trimming were derived from the DNA. This sample gives tens of thousands of clones in total; approximately 78% of them show up just once. The ten largest clones take up approximately 0.71% of the sample.

This specimen comes from a study of memory CD4+ T cells and cytomegalovirus serostatus (dated by TCRdb to between 2018 and 2020). Background for the entire study: The cohort included approximately 35 healthy adults from Belgium, of whom 9 were CMV seropositive and 24 were CMV seronegative. To replicate a published TCR-based CMV serostatus classifier, the study sequenced CD4+ memory TCRbeta repertoires from a Belgian cohort whose cytomegalovirus serostatus was known.

On the study overall, not on this receptor specifically: For predicting CMV serostatus, the median bootstrapped AUC was about 0.94 using the original framework and 0.91 using a US-trained random forest. On the Belgian cohort, the classifier built on the original framework reached a median bootstrapped AUC of about 0.95, with a 95% CI of 0.76-1.00. The results were interpreted as suggesting that the CMV-associated TCR signature is mostly present in the CD4+ memory repertoire. Of around 150 previously reported CMV-associated TCRbeta sequences, 60 to 85 appeared in the CD4+ memory repertoires, each in one to five individuals. Unlike the original study, which covered naive and memory CD4+ and CD8+ populations, the Belgian study sequenced only CD4+CD45RO+ memory cells.

A FACSAria II was used to sort memory CD4+ T cells, defined as single viable CD3+CD4+CD8-CD45RO+ cells. CMV serostatus was assessed using a Roche Elecsys assay, by which serum IgG against CMV pp150, pp28, p38 and p52 was detected. Once the samples were thawed, total CD4+ T cells were enriched through positive selection using CD4 magnetic microbeads. The samples came from a different study that was designed specifically to examine the CD4+ T cell memory repertoire. Peripheral blood mononuclear cells were isolated and cryopreserved according to standard operating procedures, and serum was stored at -80 degrees C. CD3-PerCP (BW264/56), CD4-APC (RPA-T4), CD45RO-PE (UCHT1) and CD8-Pacific Orange (3B5) antibodies were used for staining, and non-viable cells were excluded with Sytox blue.

Source material: memory CD4+ T cells from blood. The chain links TRBV7-7 with TRBJ2-1, with 10 bases aligning to TRBD1. The receptor's source is an adult in good health and CMV-seronegative. DNA sequence: TGTGCCAGCAGCCCCGGGACAGGGGACTTCAATGAGCAGTTCTTC. It is translated as CASSPGTGDFNEQFF.